Each of the 3 T cell receptor beta chains below was sequenced from the same sample in a study of blood T cells in healthy people across ages. Through a sample-barcoded 5' primer and a J-beta primer mix, a second PCR was run for roughly 7 to 12 cycles. TCRdb called the 5' RACE reads again in MiXCR, with one record for every CDR3 protein. The sample lists hundreds of thousands of distinct CDR3 sequences, approximately 30% occurring once. Input material: blood. The receptors come from a woman aged 80 or older in good health.

This clonotype was detected ten times or more. The rearrangement joins TRBV9 to TRBJ1-2, with a weak D call TRBD1 (5 bases). This CDR3 comprises 18 residues. V was pared by 3 bases and J by 5 bases, with 26 bases between. In germline, CDR1 is SGDLS, CDR2 YYNGEE. DNA of the CDR3: TGTGCCAGCAGCGCCCAAGGGACCCAGAGCAACCACCCATATGGCTACACCTTC. Translated, it gives CASSAQGTQSNHPYGYTF.

In this sample, this clonotype turned up many times. This rearrangement joins TRBV7-2 to TRBJ2-7; no clear D. Germline CDR1 SGHTA, CDR2 FQGNSA. Trimming took off 1 base at V and 0 bases at J, with 7 bases between the two ends. CDR3 size: 14 residues. The CDR3 region is CASSLVYGSYEQYF. Written as DNA, the CDR3 is TGTGCCAGCAGCTTAGTGTATGGCTCCTACGAGCAGTACTTC.

In its sample, this clonotype was seen once. The chain has TRBV7-9 and TRBJ2-5; the match to TRBD1 covers 9 bases. Germline CDR1 reads SEHNR; CDR2 reads FQNEAQ (reference sequence). The CDR3 has 16 residues. Trimming at V came to 3 bases and at J to 4 bases, leaving 9 bases not matched to a gene. This CDR3 reads CASSFRTGGLGETQYF. DNA for the CDR3: TGTGCCAGCAGCTTCCGAACAGGGGGCCTGGGAGAGACCCAGTACTTC. Supplemented by reference TRBV7-9 and TRBJ2-5, the full variable domain reads DTGVSQNPRHKITKRGQNVTFRCDPISEHNRLYWYRQTLGQGPEFLTYFQNEAQLEKSRLLSDRFSAERPKGSFSTLEIQRTEQGDSAMYLCASSFRTGGLGETQYFGPGTRLLVL.